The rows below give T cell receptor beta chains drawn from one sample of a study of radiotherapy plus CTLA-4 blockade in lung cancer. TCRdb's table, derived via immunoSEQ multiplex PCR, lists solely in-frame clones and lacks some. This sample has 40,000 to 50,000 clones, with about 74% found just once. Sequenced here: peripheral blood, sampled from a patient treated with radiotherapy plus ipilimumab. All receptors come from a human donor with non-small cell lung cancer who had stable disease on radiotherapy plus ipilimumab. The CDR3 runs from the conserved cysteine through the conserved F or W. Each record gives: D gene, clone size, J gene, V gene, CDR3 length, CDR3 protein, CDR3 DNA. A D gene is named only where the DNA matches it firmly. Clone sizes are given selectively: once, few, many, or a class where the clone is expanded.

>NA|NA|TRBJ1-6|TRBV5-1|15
CASSLAGGDRSPLHF
TGCGCCAGCAGCTTGGCCGGGGGGGATAGGTCACCCCTCCACTTT
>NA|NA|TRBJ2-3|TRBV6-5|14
CASSTRGTPDTQYF
TGTGCCAGCAGTACCCGGGGGACCCCCGATACGCAGTATTTT
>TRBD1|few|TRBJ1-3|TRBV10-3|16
CAISDAGGAGGNTIYF
TGTGCCATCAGTGATGCAGGGGGAGCTGGAGGAAACACCATATATTTT
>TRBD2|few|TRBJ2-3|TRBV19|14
CASSIGGTPDTQYF
TGTGCCAGTAGTATCGGGGGGACCCCAGATACGCAGTATTTT
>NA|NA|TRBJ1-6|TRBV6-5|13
CASSGVLNSPLHF
TGTGCCAGCAGCGGAGTCCTCAATTCACCCCTCCACTTT
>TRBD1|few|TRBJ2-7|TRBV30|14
CAWKRTGGFYEQYF
TGTGCCTGGAAGCGGACAGGGGGCTTCTACGAGCAGTACTTC
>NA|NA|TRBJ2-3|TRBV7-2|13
CASSFWPKDTQYF
TGTGCCAGCAGCTTTTGGCCGAAGGATACGCAGTATTTT
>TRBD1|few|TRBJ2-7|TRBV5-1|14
CASSPDRLDYEQYF
TGCGCCAGCAGCCCGGACAGGCTTGACTACGAGCAGTACTTC
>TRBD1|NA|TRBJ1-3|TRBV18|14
CASRGTGAGNTIYF
TGTGCCAGTAGAGGGACAGGAGCTGGAAACACCATATATTTT
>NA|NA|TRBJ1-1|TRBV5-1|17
CASSLAKTSWLPTEAFF
TGCGCCAGCAGCTTGGCAAAAACCTCCTGGCTCCCCACTGAAGCTTTCTTT
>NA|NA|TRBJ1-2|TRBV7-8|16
CASTLWPMQGLTGYTF
TGTGCCAGCACCCTTTGGCCCATGCAGGGGCTCACGGGCTACACCTTC
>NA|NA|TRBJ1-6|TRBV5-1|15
CASSFSILSNSPLHF
TGCGCCAGCAGCTTCTCGATCCTATCGAATTCACCCCTCCACTTT
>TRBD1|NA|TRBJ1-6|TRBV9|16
CASSGADRGSGSPLHF
TGTGCCAGCAGCGGTGCGGACAGGGGATCGGGTTCACCCCTCCACTTT
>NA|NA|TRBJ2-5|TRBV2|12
CASSARVETQYF
TGTGCCAGCAGTGCCAGGGTAGAGACCCAGTACTTC
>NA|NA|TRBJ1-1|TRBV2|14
CASSSELVNTEAFF
TGTGCCAGCAGTTCCGAGCTGGTGAACACTGAAGCTTTCTTT
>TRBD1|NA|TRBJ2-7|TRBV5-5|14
CASSLGTGGNEQYF
TGTGCCAGCAGCTTGGGGACAGGGGGGAACGAGCAGTACTTC
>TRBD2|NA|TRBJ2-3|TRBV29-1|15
CSASKSGGKGGTQYF
TGCAGCGCCTCTAAAAGCGGGGGCAAGGGTGGTACGCAGTATTTT
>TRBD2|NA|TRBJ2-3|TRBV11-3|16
CASSLGRGGPPDTQYF
TGTGCCAGCAGCTTAGGCCGCGGGGGGCCCCCAGATACGCAGTATTTT
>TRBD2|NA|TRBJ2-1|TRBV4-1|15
CASSPSGGANNEQFF
TGCGCCAGCAGTCCCAGCGGGGGGGCCAACAATGAGCAGTTCTTC
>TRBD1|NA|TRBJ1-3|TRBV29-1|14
CSVDDRGLGNTIYF
TGCAGCGTCGACGACAGGGGGCTTGGAAACACCATATATTTT
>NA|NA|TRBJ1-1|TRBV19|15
CASSSAQTYNTEAFF
TGTGCCAGTAGTTCGGCCCAGACTTACAACACTGAAGCTTTCTTT
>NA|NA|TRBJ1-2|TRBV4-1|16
CASSQDPRGAGYGYTF
TGCGCCAGCAGCCAAGATCCTCGGGGGGCCGGCTATGGCTACACCTTC
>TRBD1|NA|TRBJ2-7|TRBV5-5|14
CASSSPGQGYEQYF
TGTGCCAGCAGCAGTCCGGGACAGGGGTACGAGCAGTACTTC
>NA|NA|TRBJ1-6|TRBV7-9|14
CASSFGQINSPLHF
TGTGCCAGCAGCTTTGGTCAGATAAATTCACCCCTCCACTTT
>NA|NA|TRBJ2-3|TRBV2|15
CASSGGTSYTDTQYF
TGTGCCAGCAGTGGAGGCACGTCTTACACAGATACGCAGTATTTT
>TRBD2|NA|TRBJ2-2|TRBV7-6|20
CASSLSGLAGGLGNTGELFF
TGTGCCAGCAGCCTATCTGGCCTAGCGGGGGGGCTCGGGAACACCGGGGAGCTGTTTTTT
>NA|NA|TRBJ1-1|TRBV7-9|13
CASWRVKGTEAFF
TGTGCCAGCTGGAGGGTTAAGGGCACTGAAGCTTTCTTT
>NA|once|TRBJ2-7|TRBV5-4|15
CASSLEPLDTYEQYF
TGTGCCAGCAGCCTTGAGCCACTAGACACCTACGAGCAGTACTTC
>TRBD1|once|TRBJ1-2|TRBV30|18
CAWTLTGAQGGRRVRYTF
TGTGCCTGGACCCTAACCGGCGCTCAAGGGGGCCGTCGGGTACGCTACACCTTC
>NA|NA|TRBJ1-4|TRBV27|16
CASRRTPDDTNEKLFF
TGTGCCAGCAGGAGGACTCCTGATGACACTAATGAAAAACTGTTTTTT
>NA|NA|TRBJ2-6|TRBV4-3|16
CASSPKSASGANVLTF
TGCGCCAGCAGCCCCAAGAGTGCCTCTGGGGCCAACGTCCTGACTTTC
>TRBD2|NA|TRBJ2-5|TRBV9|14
CASSVVASGETQYF
TGTGCCAGCAGCGTAGTGGCTAGCGGAGAGACCCAGTACTTC
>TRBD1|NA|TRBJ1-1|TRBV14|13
CASSHDRDRQAFF
TGTGCCAGCAGCCATGACCGGGACAGGCAAGCTTTCTTT
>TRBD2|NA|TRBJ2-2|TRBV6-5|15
CASSSPSGGAGELFF
TGTGCCAGCAGTTCCCCAAGCGGGGGGGCCGGGGAGCTGTTTTTT